The rows below give T cell receptor beta chains drawn from one sample of a study of human T cells and chemical hapten exposure. TCRdb analysed the RACE reads with MiXCR anew, one entry per CDR3 protein. This sample has a few hundred thousand distinct CDR3 sequences, with about 6% found just once. The sequences come from whole blood, collected in connection with sensitization to the hapten diphenylcyclopropenone (DPC). Receptors were obtained from a woman aged 18 to 35 with alopecia areata. Some clones in this sample may be carry-over from other donors' samples. Each CDR3 is given with its conserved first and last residue. Fields, in order: CDR3 DNA, CDR3 protein, D gene, V gene, J gene, clone size. A D gene is named only where the DNA matches it firmly. A clone size is listed for some rows: how often the clone was seen (once, few, many), or a class if it is expanded.

DNA: TGTGCCAGCAGTCCCTCTCCGGGGGGCTTCGGCACTGAAGCTTTCTTT
CDR3: CASSPSPGGFGTEAFF
D: -
V: TRBV28
J: TRBJ1-1
size: many

DNA: TGCAGTGCTAGAGATATAACAAACACTGAAGCTTTCTTT
CDR3: CSARDITNTEAFF
D: -
V: TRBV20-1
J: TRBJ1-1
size: many

DNA: TGTGCCAGCAGCTTAGGGGGACTAGATTTAAATGAGCAGTTCTTC
CDR3: CASSLGGLDLNEQFF
D: TRBD2
V: TRBV7-2
J: TRBJ2-1
size: -

DNA: TGCAGCCGGGAGGGGCCGGGATCTGGGGCCAACGTCCTGACTTTC
CDR3: CSREGPGSGANVLTF
D: TRBD2
V: TRBV29-1
J: TRBJ2-6
size: many

DNA: TGTGCCAGCAGGACGGCTAGCGGGGGGGCCACGTCATTGGTCCCGTTCTTC
CDR3: CASRTASGGATSLVPFF
D: TRBD2
V: TRBV11-2
J: TRBJ2-1
size: once

DNA: TGTGCCAGCAGTTACTCGCGAAGGGACACTGAAGCTTTCTTT
CDR3: CASSYSRRDTEAFF
D: -
V: TRBV6-5
J: TRBJ1-1
size: many

DNA: TGCAGTGCTAGAGATCTTGGAGGAAACACCATATATTTT
CDR3: CSARDLGGNTIYF
D: -
V: TRBV20-1
J: TRBJ1-3
size: -

DNA: TGTGCCAGCAGCCAAGGAACAGTGGATCCCTTACACACAGATATGCAGTATTTT
CDR3: CASSQGTVDPLHTDMQYF
D: -
V: TRBV14
J: TRBJ2-3
size: once

DNA: TGTGCCAGCAGCCCCAGGGGTTGGGATGAGCAGTTCTTC
CDR3: CASSPRGWDEQFF
D: -
V: TRBV14
J: TRBJ2-1
size: -

DNA: TGTGCCACCAGTGCTCCGGGACAGGGGTGGGGCACAGATACGCAGTATTTT
CDR3: CATSAPGQGWGTDTQYF
D: TRBD1
V: TRBV24-1
J: TRBJ2-3
size: -

DNA: TGCAGTGCTGAAGGTCTAGCGGGGACGAACGCCTACAATGAGCAGTTCTTC
CDR3: CSAEGLAGTNAYNEQFF
D: TRBD2
V: TRBV20-1
J: TRBJ2-1
size: many

DNA: TGTGCCAGCAGCTTGTTGCGTGGAGGGTTCCAAGAGACCCAGTACTTC
CDR3: CASSLLRGGFQETQYF
D: -
V: TRBV7-8
J: TRBJ2-5
size: -

DNA: TGTGCCAGCAGCTTCCAAGGACAGAATCAGCCCCAGCATTTT
CDR3: CASSFQGQNQPQHF
D: -
V: TRBV7-2
J: TRBJ1-5
size: -

DNA: TGTGCCAGCAGCCAGGCGACCGGGACTGAGAATGAGCAGTTCTTC
CDR3: CASSQATGTENEQFF
D: -
V: TRBV3-1
J: TRBJ2-1
size: many

DNA: TGCAGTGCTAGAGCCAATCAGCCCCAGCATTTT
CDR3: CSARANQPQHF
D: -
V: TRBV20-1
J: TRBJ1-5
size: -

DNA: TGTGCCAGCAGCTTGTCTCGAACCACCTCCTTTCAGTCGTCCGCCAACACTGAAGCTTTCTTT
CDR3: CASSLSRTTSFQSSANTEAFF
D: -
V: TRBV5-6
J: TRBJ1-1
size: -

DNA: TGCGCCAGCAGCCAAGACGGGACAGAAGATGAGCAGTTCTTC
CDR3: CASSQDGTEDEQFF
D: TRBD1
V: TRBV4-3
J: TRBJ2-1
size: many

DNA: TGTGCCAGCAGCGTAGGCTCGAGCACAGATACGCAGTATTTT
CDR3: CASSVGSSTDTQYF
D: -
V: TRBV9
J: TRBJ2-3
size: -

DNA: TGTGCCAGCAAGGGACAGGTGAACACTGAAGCTTTCTTT
CDR3: CASKGQVNTEAFF
D: TRBD1
V: TRBV6-2/TRBV6-3
J: TRBJ1-1
size: many

DNA: TGTGCCAGCAGCGTACAGGGGGCTTCTAGCACAGATACGCAGTATTTT
CDR3: CASSVQGASSTDTQYF
D: TRBD1
V: TRBV9
J: TRBJ2-3
size: -

DNA: TGTGCCAGCAGCCAATTCGGCGGGGGGATGAACACCGGGGAGCTGTTTTTT
CDR3: CASSQFGGGMNTGELFF
D: TRBD2
V: TRBV11-2
J: TRBJ2-2
size: -

DNA: TGTGCCAGCAGCGTAGCTAACGCCTACGAGCAGTACTTC
CDR3: CASSVANAYEQYF
D: -
V: TRBV9
J: TRBJ2-7
size: -

DNA: TGTGCCAGCAGTTACCGGGCAGAGTATAGCAATCAGCCCCAGCATTTT
CDR3: CASSYRAEYSNQPQHF
D: -
V: TRBV6-5
J: TRBJ1-5
size: few

DNA: TGTGCCAGCAGCTTTTCCCCGGGACAGGGGGACGAAAAACTGTTTTTT
CDR3: CASSFSPGQGDEKLFF
D: TRBD1
V: TRBV7-2
J: TRBJ1-4
size: few

DNA: TGTGCCAGCTCACCATTAGACACTCCCTCTGGAAACACCATATATTTT
CDR3: CASSPLDTPSGNTIYF
D: -
V: TRBV18
J: TRBJ1-3
size: few

DNA: TGCGCCAGCAGCGAAAAACAGGGGACCCACTTCTCTGGAAACACCATATATTTT
CDR3: CASSEKQGTHFSGNTIYF
D: TRBD1
V: TRBV5-1
J: TRBJ1-3
size: few

DNA: TGTGCCAGCAGCTCCCCCCGAGGGGTCTCACCCCTCCACTTT
CDR3: CASSSPRGVSPLHF
D: -
V: TRBV7-2
J: TRBJ1-6
size: many

DNA: TGTGCCACCAGGGGGCCGGGACAGGGCCGGTTGGAGACTGAAGCTTTCTTT
CDR3: CATRGPGQGRLETEAFF
D: TRBD1
V: TRBV24-1
J: TRBJ1-1
size: -

DNA: TGCAGCGGAGTTGCTGGGGACGGGGAGCTGTTTTTT
CDR3: CSGVAGDGELFF
D: -
V: TRBV29-1
J: TRBJ2-2
size: -

DNA: TGTGCCAGCAGTCAGGGGACAGGGTTGGGTAATGAGCAGTTCTTC
CDR3: CASSQGTGLGNEQFF
D: TRBD1
V: TRBV7-2
J: TRBJ2-1
size: few

DNA: TGCAGCGTTGATGGCGGGGATACGCAGTATTTT
CDR3: CSVDGGDTQYF
D: -
V: TRBV29-1
J: TRBJ2-3
size: many

DNA: TGTGCCATCAGGACTAGCGGGGGCCCCTCAGATACGCAGTATTTT
CDR3: CAIRTSGGPSDTQYF
D: TRBD2
V: TRBV10-3
J: TRBJ2-3
size: many

DNA: TGCGCCAGCAGCCACACAGGGTACGGAAACACCATATATTTT
CDR3: CASSHTGYGNTIYF
D: -
V: TRBV4-3
J: TRBJ1-3
size: few

DNA: TGCAGCGTCATACCGGGGGGGAAAGAGACCCAGTACTTC
CDR3: CSVIPGGKETQYF
D: TRBD2
V: TRBV29-1
J: TRBJ2-5
size: many

DNA: TGCGCCAGCAGCCACGGTAAGGTGAACACTGAAGCTTTCTTT
CDR3: CASSHGKVNTEAFF
D: -
V: TRBV5-1
J: TRBJ1-1
size: -

DNA: TGTGCCAGCAGTGAATATTTTTCGGGATCACGTTATGGCTACACCTTC
CDR3: CASSEYFSGSRYGYTF
D: -
V: TRBV25-1
J: TRBJ1-2
size: few

DNA: TGTGCCAGCAGTCGCCCGGGGCAGGGGGCTAGTGGAAACACCATATATTTT
CDR3: CASSRPGQGASGNTIYF
D: TRBD1
V: TRBV28
J: TRBJ1-3
size: many

DNA: TGTGCCAGCTTCCGGGGCCTCCAGACAGATACGCAGTATTTT
CDR3: CASFRGLQTDTQYF
D: -
V: TRBV6-1
J: TRBJ2-3
size: -

DNA: TGTGCCAGCAGCTCCCACTTGCGGGGGTTAACAGATACGCAGTATTTT
CDR3: CASSSHLRGLTDTQYF
D: TRBD2
V: TRBV7-9
J: TRBJ2-3
size: -

DNA: TGTGCCAGCAGCCAGCCTATGGAAAAACTGTTTTTT
CDR3: CASSQPMEKLFF
D: -
V: TRBV3-1
J: TRBJ1-4
size: many

DNA: TGTGCCAGCAGCCCCGCGGGGATAGCGGGGTACAATGAGCAGTTCTTC
CDR3: CASSPAGIAGYNEQFF
D: TRBD2
V: TRBV11-2
J: TRBJ2-1
size: few

DNA: TGTGCCAGCAGCTTTCCATTGACTAGCGGGGGGCCCAGTGAGCAGTTCTTC
CDR3: CASSFPLTSGGPSEQFF
D: TRBD2
V: TRBV7-2
J: TRBJ2-1
size: many

DNA: TGCAGTGCTATGGACAGATTAAGCAATCAGCCCCAGCATTTT
CDR3: CSAMDRLSNQPQHF
D: -
V: TRBV20-1
J: TRBJ1-5
size: -

DNA: TGTGCCAGCAGTTATCTCCTAGCGGGGGTCTACGAGCAGTACTTC
CDR3: CASSYLLAGVYEQYF
D: TRBD2
V: TRBV6-2/TRBV6-3
J: TRBJ2-7
size: few

DNA: TGTGCCAGCAGGTTGGCGGAGCCGACCCAGTACTTC
CDR3: CASRLAEPTQYF
D: -
V: TRBV7-9
J: TRBJ2-5
size: many

DNA: TGTGCCAGCAATCCAGACACAGATACGCAGTATTTT
CDR3: CASNPDTDTQYF
D: -
V: TRBV6-2/TRBV6-3
J: TRBJ2-3
size: -

DNA: TGTGCCAGCAGCGTAGGCTCCGGGGGCGTTGGTGAAGCTTTCTTT
CDR3: CASSVGSGGVGEAFF
D: -
V: TRBV9
J: TRBJ1-1
size: many

DNA: TGTGCCAGCAGTTTCGGCAGCACAAATTCACCCCTCCACTTT
CDR3: CASSFGSTNSPLHF
D: -
V: TRBV12-3/TRBV12-4
J: TRBJ1-6
size: many

DNA: TGTGCCAGCAGCCAAGAAAGGGGGTCGGTTATATCTGGGGCCAACGTCCTGACTTTC
CDR3: CASSQERGSVISGANVLTF
D: -
V: TRBV4-2
J: TRBJ2-6
size: few

DNA: TGTGCCAGCAGTGAAGCGCACAGGGTCATCGGCGAGCAGTACTTC
CDR3: CASSEAHRVIGEQYF
D: -
V: TRBV6-1
J: TRBJ2-7
size: few

DNA: TGTGCCAGCAGCTTTAACAACAATGAGCAGTTCTTC
CDR3: CASSFNNNEQFF
D: -
V: TRBV5-5
J: TRBJ2-1
size: -

DNA: TGTGCCAGCACCACGCAGGGACTAGCCTCAGATACGCAGTATTTT
CDR3: CASTTQGLASDTQYF
D: TRBD2
V: TRBV7-2
J: TRBJ2-3
size: -

DNA: TGTGCCAGCAGCGGAACCCCGGGGGGCGAGCAGTACTTC
CDR3: CASSGTPGGEQYF
D: TRBD2
V: TRBV7-3
J: TRBJ2-7
size: few

DNA: TGTGCCAGCAGCTCGATCCAGGGCTCTGAAGCTTTCTTT
CDR3: CASSSIQGSEAFF
D: -
V: TRBV7-3
J: TRBJ1-1
size: -

DNA: TGTGCCATCAGTGTCGCAGGACACGGGGGCTACTTC
CDR3: CAISVAGHGGYF
D: -
V: TRBV10-3
J: TRBJ2-1
size: -

DNA: TGCGCCAGCAGCTCGACGGCGGGGTTGAACACCGGGGAGCTGTTTTTT
CDR3: CASSSTAGLNTGELFF
D: -
V: TRBV5-1
J: TRBJ2-2
size: few

DNA: TGTGCTAGTGGTTTGACCACATGGGACCGGGGGGAGACAGATACGCAGTATTTT
CDR3: CASGLTTWDRGETDTQYF
D: TRBD2
V: TRBV12-5
J: TRBJ2-3
size: -

DNA: TGCAGTGCTAGAGATCGGCCCCCTCGAGGGGGCCACTATGGCTACACCTTC
CDR3: CSARDRPPRGGHYGYTF
D: TRBD1
V: TRBV20-1
J: TRBJ1-2
size: -

DNA: TGCGCCAGCAGCCAAGATCTGGGAGGCCACACTGAAGCTTTCTTT
CDR3: CASSQDLGGHTEAFF
D: -
V: TRBV4-3
J: TRBJ1-1
size: -